The sequence of this TCR beta chain was determined in a study of lymphopenia after photon versus proton radiotherapy. Overall study results and limits: After lymphocyte nadir, photon-treated repertoires showed oligoclonal expansion, especially CD8+ Temra. Under photons, naive T cells and diversity fell while effector/memory populations rose.

This table comes from immunoSEQ multiplex PCR, and its TCRdb copy is limited to in-frame clones, with some not included. In the table there are approximately 8,100 clones, approximately 86% of which are singletons. A word on this clone: Antigen specificity is unknown.

The germline V gene has CDR1 GTSNPN and CDR2 SVGIG (reference sequence). The J segment lost 7 bases and the V segment lost 8 bases, leaving 8 bases of the junction unmatched. The CDR3 consists of 13 residues. The clonotype comes from an elderly man with cholangiocarcinoma. This chain links TRBV30 with TRBJ1-6; 7 nucleotides line up with TRBD1. Sequencing was performed on peripheral blood, taken from a patient treated with photon-based radiotherapy. CDR3 sequence (DNA): TGTGCCCTAGGAGGGACAGAGAATTCACCCCTCCACTTT. Translation: CALGGTENSPLHF.